What follows are 18 T cell receptor beta chains derived from one specimen sequenced in a study of cytomegalovirus exposure and HLA in healthy donors. PCR employed 60 Vbeta and 13 Jbeta primers. Assay: immunoSEQ multiplex PCR; the TCRdb copy retains only in-frame clones and omits some. The sample carries about 160,000 clones, 75% to 85% recorded once. The sample consisted of PBMCs. These receptors came from a young man in good health and CMV-seronegative.

This clone was observed a handful of times. The rearrangement links TRBV9 to TRBJ2-2; 9 bases are a match to TRBD1. Germline lookup yields CDR1 SGDLS and CDR2 YYNGEE. The CDR3 totals 17 residues. The junction had 12 bases not matched to a gene; V was cut back by 2 bases and J by 7 bases. In DNA form, the CDR3 reads TGTGCCAGCAGCGTCCCGGGACAGGGAAGAGGCAACGGGGAGCTGTTTTTT. It encodes CASSVPGQGRGNGELFF.

This clone was seen a few times. The chain couples TRBV6-5 to TRBJ2-7; perhaps TRBD2 as D (6 bases). This CDR3 contains 14 residues. The V gene lost 4 bases and the J gene lost 6 bases, with 16 bases spanning the gap. CDR1 MNHEY and CDR2 SVGAGI come from the germline V gene. In nucleotides, the CDR3 is TGTGCCAGCAGTTCGCGCGGGGAGTCGAGCGAGCAGTACTTC. Protein sequence: CASSSRGESSEQYF.

The chain combines TRBV9 with TRBJ2-3, with D maybe TRBD2 (6 bases). This CDR3 spans 18 amino acids. V dropped 4 bases and J dropped 1 base, with 22 bases sitting between them. Germline V gene lookup returns CDR1 SGDLS and CDR2 YYNGEE. The CDR3 sequence: CASSPGRDFGGGTDTQYF. The CDR3 DNA sequence: TGTGCCAGCAGCCCCGGCCGGGACTTTGGTGGAGGCACAGATACGCAGTATTTT.

V gene TRBV2 combines with J gene TRBJ1-1; a weak D match, TRBD1 (5 bases). Looked up from germline, CDR1 is SNHLY and CDR2 is FYNNEI. This CDR3 contains 15 residues. Trimming shortened V by 6 bases and J by 0 bases, and 14 bases separated the two germline ends. The CDR3 bases are TGTGCCAGCAGGCCCGGGGGGGAGGTGAACACTGAAGCTTTCTTT. Translation gives CASRPGGEVNTEAFF.

The chain recombines TRBV6-5 with TRBJ2-7; 7 positions match TRBD2. The CDR3 runs to 16 residues. Germline-derived CDR1 and CDR2 are MNHEY and SVGAGI. J was trimmed by 2 bases and V by 0 bases; bases with no gene match: 7. CDR3 DNA: TGTGCCAGCAGTTACTCGAGTCTAGCGGAGACCTACGAGCAGTACTTC. Protein: CASSYSSLAETYEQYF.

This rearrangement joins TRBV2 to TRBJ1-5; 7 nucleotides align to TRBD1. Germline loops: CDR1 SNHLY, CDR2 FYNNEI. J gave up 5 bases and V 5 bases, and 3 bases lay outside the gene matches. This CDR3 contains 13 residues. CDR3 amino acids: CASSRQGDQPQHF. CDR3 bases: TGTGCCAGCAGTAGACAGGGAGATCAGCCCCAGCATTTT.

This chain connects TRBV4-1 to TRBJ2-1, with D perhaps TRBD2 (5 bases). CDR1 is MGHRA and CDR2 is YSYEKL in the germline V gene. This CDR3 comprises 14 residues. V lost 1 base and J 8 bases, leaving 12 bases between the germline ends. CDR3: CASSQGRKEDEQFF. CDR3 coding DNA: TGCGCCAGCAGCCAAGGGCGGAAGGAGGATGAGCAGTTCTTC.

The chain combines TRBV2 with TRBJ2-3, with TRBD1 identical over 9 bases. Germline loops: CDR1 SNHLY, CDR2 FYNNEI. CDR3 size: 14 residues. The V and J ends lost 8 bases and 6 bases, in that order; junction bases with no gene match: 9. CDR3 protein: CASLVGTGRDTQYF. The CDR3 bases are TGTGCCAGCCTAGTAGGGACAGGGCGGGATACGCAGTATTTT.

This chain uses TRBV19 with TRBJ2-7; D might be TRBD1 (6 bases). Germline V CDR1 and CDR2: LNHDA, SQIVND (reference sequence). V dropped 8 bases and J dropped 2 bases, with 10 bases sitting between them. This CDR3 has 12 residues. The CDR3 DNA reads as TGTGCCAGTCTTGGACAGACCTACGAGCAGTACTTC. This sequence encodes CASLGQTYEQYF.

The chain combines TRBV27 with TRBJ1-5; D might be TRBD1 (5 bases). Germline V gene lookup returns CDR1 MNHEY and CDR2 SMNVEV (reference sequence). V was cut by 7 bases and J by 0 bases, with 16 bases left in between. The CDR3 is 16 amino acids. CDR3: CASTPRAGYSNQPQHF. CDR3 sequence (DNA): TGTGCCAGCACTCCTCGGGCAGGGTATAGCAATCAGCCCCAGCATTTT.

This clone was seen just once. The chain combines TRBV6-1 with TRBJ1-2; D might be TRBD1 (5 bases). This CDR3 is built from 17 residues. CDR1 and CDR2 from the germline V gene are MNHNS and SASEGT. V lost 0 bases to trimming and J lost 3 bases, with 17 bases between them. The CDR3: CASSEAPNSGHDYGYTF. CDR3 nucleotide sequence: TGTGCCAGCAGTGAAGCGCCAAACTCAGGACACGACTATGGCTACACCTTC.

The V gene is TRBV28, the J gene TRBJ1-2; TRBD1 is a possible D gene (6 bases). The CDR3 length is 13 residues. V lost 5 bases to trimming and J lost 7 bases, with 14 bases between them. Germline V gene lookup returns CDR1 MDHEN and CDR2 SYDVKM. CDR3 DNA sequence: TGTGCCAGCAGTCCAGGGGTAGTAAGTGGCTACACCTTC. Translation gives CASSPGVVSGYTF.

The gene calls are TRBV29-1 and TRBJ2-7; 7 nucleotides align to TRBD1. The V and J ends lost 7 bases and 3 bases, in that order; junction bases with no gene match: 6. The CDR3 is 12 amino acids. Germline V lookup: CDR1 SQVTM, CDR2 ANQGSEA. The CDR3 sequence is CSARDSLYEQYF. The CDR3 nucleotides are TGCAGCGCCCGGGACAGCCTCTACGAGCAGTACTTC.

The gene calls are TRBV6-6 and TRBJ2-7; TRBD2 matches 10 bases. CDR1 is MNHNY and CDR2 is SVGAGI in the germline V gene (reference sequence). The J segment lost 2 bases and the V segment lost 4 bases, leaving 5 bases of the junction unmatched. CDR3 length: 15 amino acids. The CDR3 sequence: CASSSPSGRAYEQYF. The DNA for the CDR3 is TGTGCCAGCAGTTCCCCCAGCGGGAGGGCCTACGAGCAGTACTTC.

The J gene is TRBJ1-2, the V gene TRBV7-8; 8 bases map to TRBD1. V shed 6 bases and J 8 bases; nucleotides not matched to a gene: 8. The CDR3 sequence is 13 residues long. Germline V CDR1 and CDR2: SGHVS, FQNEAQ. The CDR3 sequence: CASRPGGAGGYTF. DNA of the CDR3: TGTGCCAGCAGACCAGGGGGCGCGGGGGGCTACACCTTC.

The chain recombines TRBV12-5 with TRBJ2-3, with a tentative D call TRBD1 (5 bases). The CDR3 spans 14 residues. V shed 1 base and J shed 2 bases, with 7 bases lying between them. CDR1 and CDR2 from the germline V gene are LGHNT and FRNRAP. Here the CDR3 DNA reads TGTGCTAGTGGTTTGGACAGGCTCACAGATACGCAGTATTTT. It codes for CASGLDRLTDTQYF.

Points on this clone: The sample carries other DNA sequences with the same CDR3. The V and J genes are TRBV6-5 and TRBJ1-1; D call uncertain. Per germline, CDR1 MNHEY and CDR2 SVGAGI. The CDR3 covers 12 residues. The germline V and J ends were trimmed by 2 bases and 4 bases, with 5 bases remaining between them. The chain's CDR3 is CASSYTGTEAFF. As DNA, the CDR3 is TGTGCCAGCAGTTACACTGGCACTGAAGCTTTCTTT.

This clone was observed a handful of times. The V gene is TRBV7-2, the J gene TRBJ1-5, with D perhaps matching TRBD1 (5 bases). Germline lookup yields CDR1 SGHTA and CDR2 FQGNSA. V lost 3 bases and J 3 bases, leaving 21 bases between the germline ends. CDR3 length: 18 residues. The CDR3: CASSFGPGWGGLNQPQHF. DNA of the CDR3: TGTGCCAGCAGCTTCGGCCCCGGTTGGGGCGGCCTCAATCAGCCCCAGCATTTT.